This is a list of T cell receptor beta chains from one sample in a study of CD8+ T cells in alopecia areata. This table comes from immunoSEQ multiplex PCR, and its TCRdb copy is limited to in-frame clones, with some not included. The sample consists of roughly 100,000 clones, about 60% of them appearing once. Sample: CD4+ T cells sorted from blood. The source is a human donor in good health. CDR3s include the opening cysteine and the closing phenylalanine or tryptophan. The order of the fields is V gene, J gene, clone size, CDR3 protein. Some rows mark clone size as missing; the rest say once, few, many or name a class of expanded clone.

TRBV7-2,TRBJ2-3,NA,CASSLRTAEDTQYF
TRBV29-1,TRBJ1-1,NA,CGVRGVTEAFF
TRBV7-2,TRBJ1-2,NA,CASSSDKRDYGYTF
TRBV25-1,TRBJ1-1,few,CASSEYPDGYEAFF
TRBV27,TRBJ1-5,NA,CASSLSNSNQPQHF
TRBV2,TRBJ2-7,NA,CASSERQGAYEQYF
TRBV7-9,TRBJ2-3,NA,CASSLVDSFQYF
TRBV5-1,TRBJ2-3,NA,CASSLEPATDTQYF
TRBV29-1,TRBJ2-5,few,CSVDPDQETQYF
TRBV5-5,TRBJ1-6,few,CASSLVHISSPLHF
TRBV7-7,TRBJ2-5,NA,CASSAGPWETQYF
TRBV10-3,TRBJ1-1,NA,CAISLREEGPISEAFF
TRBV10-3,TRBJ2-5,few,CATNPPGLETQYF
TRBV18,TRBJ2-7,NA,CASSSPRDRALEQYF
TRBV29-1,TRBJ1-2,NA,CSVAFRLDRARGYTF
TRBV27,TRBJ1-5,few,CASSLRPGNQPQHF
TRBV6-5,TRBJ2-1,NA,CASSASGTGTNEQFF
TRBV27,TRBJ1-2,few,CASSLGTGGYGYTF
TRBV30,TRBJ2-7,NA,CAWSAYGVSSYEQYF
TRBV15,TRBJ1-6,NA,CATGSGSSYNSPLHF
TRBV7-9,TRBJ1-2,NA,CASSSGQGGDYGYTF
TRBV29-1,TRBJ1-3,once,CSATGAGNTIYF